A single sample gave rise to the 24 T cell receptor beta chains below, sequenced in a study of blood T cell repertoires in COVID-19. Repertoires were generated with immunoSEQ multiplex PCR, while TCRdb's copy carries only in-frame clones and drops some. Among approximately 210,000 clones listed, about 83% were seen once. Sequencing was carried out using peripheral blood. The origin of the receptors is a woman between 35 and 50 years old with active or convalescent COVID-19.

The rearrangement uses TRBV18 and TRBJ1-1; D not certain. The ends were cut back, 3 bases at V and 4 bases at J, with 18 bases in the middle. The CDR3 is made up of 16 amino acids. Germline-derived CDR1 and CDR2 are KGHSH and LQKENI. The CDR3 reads CASSPQPASAGTEAFF. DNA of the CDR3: TGTGCCAGCTCACCTCAGCCTGCGTCGGCGGGCACTGAAGCTTTCTTT.

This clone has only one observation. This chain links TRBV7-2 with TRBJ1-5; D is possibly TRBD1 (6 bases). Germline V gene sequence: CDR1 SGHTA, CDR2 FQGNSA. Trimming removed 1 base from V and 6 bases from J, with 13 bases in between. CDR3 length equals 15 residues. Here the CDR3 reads CASSLVGGGGQPQHF. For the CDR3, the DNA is TGTGCCAGCAGCTTAGTAGGGGGGGGCGGTCAGCCCCAGCATTTT.

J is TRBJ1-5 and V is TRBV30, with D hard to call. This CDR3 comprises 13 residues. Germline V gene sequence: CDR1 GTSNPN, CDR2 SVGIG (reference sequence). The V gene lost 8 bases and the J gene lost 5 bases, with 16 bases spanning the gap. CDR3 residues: CAGGSDGYQPQHF. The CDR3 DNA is TGTGCCGGTGGGAGTGATGGATATCAGCCCCAGCATTTT.

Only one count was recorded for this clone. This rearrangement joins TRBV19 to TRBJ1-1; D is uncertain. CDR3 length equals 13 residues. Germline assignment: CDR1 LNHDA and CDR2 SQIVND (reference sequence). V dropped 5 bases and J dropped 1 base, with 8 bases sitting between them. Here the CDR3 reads CASSPGSNTEAFF. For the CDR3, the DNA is TGTGCCAGTAGTCCCGGGTCGAACACTGAAGCTTTCTTT.

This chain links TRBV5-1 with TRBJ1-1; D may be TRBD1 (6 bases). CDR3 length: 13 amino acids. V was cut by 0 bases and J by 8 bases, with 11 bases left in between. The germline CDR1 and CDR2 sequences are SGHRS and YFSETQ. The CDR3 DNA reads TGCGCCAGCAGCTTGGACAGGGTTATGGAAGCTTTCTTT. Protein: CASSLDRVMEAFF.

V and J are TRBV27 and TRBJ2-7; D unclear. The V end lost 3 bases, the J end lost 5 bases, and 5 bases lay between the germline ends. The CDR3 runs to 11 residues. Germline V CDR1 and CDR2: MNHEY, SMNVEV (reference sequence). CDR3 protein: CASSFPDEQYF. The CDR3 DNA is TGTGCCAGCAGTTTTCCCGACGAGCAGTACTTC.

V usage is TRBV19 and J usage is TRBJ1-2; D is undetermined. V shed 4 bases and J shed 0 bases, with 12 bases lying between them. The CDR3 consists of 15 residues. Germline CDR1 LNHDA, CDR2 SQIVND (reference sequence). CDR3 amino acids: CASSRGQVPNYGYTF. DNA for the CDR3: TGTGCCAGTAGTAGAGGGCAGGTTCCTAACTATGGCTACACCTTC. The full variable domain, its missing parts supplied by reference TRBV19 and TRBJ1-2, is DGGITQSPKYLFRKEGQNVTLSCEQNLNHDAMYWYRQDPGQGLRLIYYSQIVNDFQKGDIAEGYSVSREKKESFPLTVTSAQKNPTAFYLCASSRGQVPNYGYTFGSGTRLTVV.

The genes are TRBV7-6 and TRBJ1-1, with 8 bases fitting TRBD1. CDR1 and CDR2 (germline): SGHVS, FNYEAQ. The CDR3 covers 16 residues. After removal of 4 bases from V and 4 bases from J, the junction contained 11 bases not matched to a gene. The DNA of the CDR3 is TGTGCCAGCAGCTCTCCGGCAGGGGGCAGGGGCACTGAAGCTTTCTTT. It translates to CASSSPAGGRGTEAFF.

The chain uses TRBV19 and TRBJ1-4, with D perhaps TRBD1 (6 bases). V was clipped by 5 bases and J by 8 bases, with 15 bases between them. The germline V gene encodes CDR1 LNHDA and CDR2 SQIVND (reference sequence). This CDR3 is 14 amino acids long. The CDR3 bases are TGTGCCAGTAGTCACCGACAGGTGGGAGAAAAACTGTTTTTT. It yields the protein CASSHRQVGEKLFF.

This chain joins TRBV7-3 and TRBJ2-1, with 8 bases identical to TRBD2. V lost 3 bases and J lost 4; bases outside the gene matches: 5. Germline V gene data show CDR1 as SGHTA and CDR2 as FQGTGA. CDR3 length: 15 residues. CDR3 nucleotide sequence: TGTGCCAGCAGCTTCCGGCGGGGGGATTACAATGAGCAGTTCTTC. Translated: CASSFRRGDYNEQFF.

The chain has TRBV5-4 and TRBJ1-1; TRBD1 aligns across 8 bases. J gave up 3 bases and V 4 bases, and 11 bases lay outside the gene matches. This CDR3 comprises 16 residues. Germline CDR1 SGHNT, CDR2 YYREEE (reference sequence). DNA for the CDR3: TGTGCCAGCAGCGTCCCGGGACAGGTGAAGTACACTGAAGCTTTCTTT. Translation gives CASSVPGQVKYTEAFF.

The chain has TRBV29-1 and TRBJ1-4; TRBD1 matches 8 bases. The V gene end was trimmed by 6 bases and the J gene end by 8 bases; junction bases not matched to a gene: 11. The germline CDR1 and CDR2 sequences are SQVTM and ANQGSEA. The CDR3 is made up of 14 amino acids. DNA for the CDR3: TGCAGCGTAGCAAAAGGACAGGGAGGGGAAAAACTGTTTTTT. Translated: CSVAKGQGGEKLFF.

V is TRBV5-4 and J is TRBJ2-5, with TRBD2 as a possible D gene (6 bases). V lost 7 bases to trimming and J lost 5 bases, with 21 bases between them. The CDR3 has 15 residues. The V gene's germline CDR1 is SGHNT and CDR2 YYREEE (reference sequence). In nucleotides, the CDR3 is TGTGCCAGCTGCCTCTATGACGGGGGTAGGGAGACCCAGTACTTC. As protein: CASCLYDGGRETQYF.

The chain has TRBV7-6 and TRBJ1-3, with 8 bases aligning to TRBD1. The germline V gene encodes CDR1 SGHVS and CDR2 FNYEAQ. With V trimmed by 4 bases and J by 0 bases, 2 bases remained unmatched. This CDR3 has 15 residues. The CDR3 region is CASSSTGDSGNTIYF. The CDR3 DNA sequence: TGTGCCAGCAGCTCGACAGGGGACTCTGGAAACACCATATATTTT.

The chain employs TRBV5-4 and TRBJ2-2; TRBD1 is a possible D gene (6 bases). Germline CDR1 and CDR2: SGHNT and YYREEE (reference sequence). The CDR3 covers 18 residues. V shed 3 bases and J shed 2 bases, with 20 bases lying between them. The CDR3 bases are TGTGCCAGCAGCTCTGGGACAAGCGCTTTACTTAACACCGGGGAGCTGTTTTTT. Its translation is CASSSGTSALLNTGELFF.

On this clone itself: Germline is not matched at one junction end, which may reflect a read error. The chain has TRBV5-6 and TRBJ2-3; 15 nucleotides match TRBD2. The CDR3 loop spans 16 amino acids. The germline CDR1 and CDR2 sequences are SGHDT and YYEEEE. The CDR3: CASSLGPGLAGGGENF. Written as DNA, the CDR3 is TGTGCCAGCAGCTTGGGACCGGGACTAGCGGGAGGAGGGGAGAATTTT. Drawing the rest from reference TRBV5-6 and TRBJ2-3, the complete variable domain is DAGVTQSPTHLIKTRGQQVTLRCSPKSGHDTVSWYQQALGQGPQFIFQYYEEEERQRGNFPDRFSGHQFPNYSSELNVNALLLGDSALYLCASSLGPGLAGGGENFGPGTRLTVL.

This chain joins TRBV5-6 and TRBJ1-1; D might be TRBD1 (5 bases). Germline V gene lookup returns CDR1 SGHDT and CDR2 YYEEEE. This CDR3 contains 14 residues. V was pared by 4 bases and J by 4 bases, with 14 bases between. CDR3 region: CASSPRAGVTEAFF. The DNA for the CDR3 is TGTGCCAGCAGCCCCAGGGCGGGGGTCACTGAAGCTTTCTTT.

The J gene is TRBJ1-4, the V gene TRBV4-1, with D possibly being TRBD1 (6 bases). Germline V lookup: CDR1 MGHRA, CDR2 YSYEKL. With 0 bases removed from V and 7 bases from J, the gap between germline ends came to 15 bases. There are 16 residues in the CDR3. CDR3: CASSQDFDRWPEKLFF. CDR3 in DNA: TGCGCCAGCAGCCAAGATTTCGACAGGTGGCCTGAAAAACTGTTTTTT.

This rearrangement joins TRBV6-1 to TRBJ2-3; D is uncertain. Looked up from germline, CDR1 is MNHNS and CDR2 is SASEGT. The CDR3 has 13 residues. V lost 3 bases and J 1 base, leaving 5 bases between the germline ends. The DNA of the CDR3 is TGTGCCAGCAGTGAGCCGGGCACAGATACGCAGTATTTT. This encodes CASSEPGTDTQYF.

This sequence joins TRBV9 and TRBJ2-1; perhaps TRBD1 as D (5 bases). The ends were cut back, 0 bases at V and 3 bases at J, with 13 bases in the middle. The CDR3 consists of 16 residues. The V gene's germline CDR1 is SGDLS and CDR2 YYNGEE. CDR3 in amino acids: CASSVGFGDSYNEQFF. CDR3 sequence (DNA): TGTGCCAGCAGCGTAGGGTTTGGTGACAGCTACAATGAGCAGTTCTTC.

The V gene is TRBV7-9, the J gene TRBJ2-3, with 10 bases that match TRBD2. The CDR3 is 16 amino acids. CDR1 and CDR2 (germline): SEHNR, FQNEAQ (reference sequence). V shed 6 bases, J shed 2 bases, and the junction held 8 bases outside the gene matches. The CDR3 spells CASRGTSALSTDTQYF. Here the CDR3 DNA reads TGTGCCAGCAGGGGGACTAGCGCTCTTTCCACAGATACGCAGTATTTT.

The CDR3 DNA reads TGTGCCACCAGTGATTTGCACCCTAGGCGGGCCAACGTCCTGACTTTC. It is translated as CATSDLHPRRANVLTF. The rearrangement joins TRBV24-1 to TRBJ2-6; D call uncertain. CDR1 and CDR2 (germline): KGHDR, SFDVKD. The CDR3 loop spans 16 amino acids. Trimming removed 0 bases at V and 5 bases at J, with 10 bases between.

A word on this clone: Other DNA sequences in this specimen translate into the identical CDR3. In DNA form, the CDR3 reads TGTGCCAGTAGTATAGAAGGGAGCTATGGCTACACCTTC. Translated, it gives CASSIEGSYGYTF. The rearrangement joins TRBV19 to TRBJ1-2; D is unresolved. Per the germline V gene, CDR1 is LNHDA and CDR2 is SQIVND (reference sequence). The CDR3 spans 13 residues. Trimming pared 0 bases from V and 4 bases from J, leaving 6 bases between. Combining the CDR3 with reference TRBV19 and TRBJ1-2 gives the whole variable domain DGGITQSPKYLFRKEGQNVTLSCEQNLNHDAMYWYRQDPGQGLRLIYYSQIVNDFQKGDIAEGYSVSREKKESFPLTVTSAQKNPTAFYLCASSIEGSYGYTFGSGTRLTVV.

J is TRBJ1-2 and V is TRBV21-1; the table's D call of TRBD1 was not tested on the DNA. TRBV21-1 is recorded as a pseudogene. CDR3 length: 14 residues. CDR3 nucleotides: TGTGCCAGCAGCAAAGGGGGCAGGGGTAGTGGCTACACCTTC. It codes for CASSKGGRGSGYTF.